This T cell receptor (beta chain) stems from a study of cytomegalovirus exposure and HLA in healthy donors. The assay was immunoSEQ multiplex PCR, and TCRdb's table has in-frame clones only and misses some. Among 150,000 to 200,000 clones listed, around 82% were seen once. A note on this clone: Its antigen is currently unknown.

Study-level points and caveats: Cytomegalovirus status was reportedly diagnosed by the classifier with high sensitivity and specificity.

Separate from the approximately 700-subject first cohort was the 120-subject validation cohort, to which the donors belonged. V was pared by 5 bases and J by 1 base, with 4 bases of the junction left unmatched. CDR3 length equals 16 residues. Looked up from germline, CDR1 is KGHSH and CDR2 is LQKENI. The sequenced sample was PBMCs. This sequence originates from a man under 40 in good health and CMV-seropositive. V gene TRBV18 combines with J gene TRBJ2-3; 12 positions agree with TRBD2. The CDR3 reads CASSARTSGGTDTQYF. DNA for the CDR3: TGTGCCAGCTCAGCCAGGACTAGCGGGGGCACAGATACGCAGTATTTT.